This is a list of T cell receptor beta chains from one sample in a study of vaccination effects on CD4 cells after COVID-19. These TCRs' antigens remain unknown. Sequencing was performed with immunoSEQ multiplex PCR; in TCRdb, only in-frame clones are kept and a portion is missing. Of 42,000 or so clones listed, approximately 72% were seen once; the top ten hold 29%. Sequenced material: CD4+ T cells from PBMCs cultured with a peptide pool, taken before COVID-19 vaccination. These receptors were taken from a human donor who had a prior SARS-CoV-2 infection. CDR3s include the opening cysteine and the closing phenylalanine or tryptophan. D genes are given only for firm matches.

.,TRBJ2-7,TRBV21-1,CASSKGPREAGEQYF
.,TRBJ2-1,TRBV5-6,CASSPRDFYNEQFF
.,TRBJ1-5,TRBV19,CASRRDSFTHSNQPQHF
.,TRBJ2-5,TRBV11-2,CASSLEAPYPPRTQYF
.,TRBJ1-2,TRBV5-5,CASSLSGIYYGYTF
TRBD1,TRBJ2-7,TRBV27,CASSLGQGRGYEQYF
.,TRBJ2-7,TRBV6-6,CASSPRGWAYEQYF
TRBD2,TRBJ2-2,TRBV4-1,CASSQIPSSWLAGETGELFF
TRBD1,TRBJ1-5,TRBV7-2,CASSAGGEYQPQHF
.,TRBJ2-7,TRBV6-2/TRBV6-3,CASSYSGAARAVYEQYF
.,TRBJ1-5,TRBV30,CAWSQGLNSDSNQPQHF
TRBD2,TRBJ2-5,TRBV5-1,CASSLGFVGGATETQYF
.,TRBJ1-1,TRBV5-4,CASSLRHTDTEAFF
TRBD2,TRBJ2-1,TRBV3-1/TRBV3-2,CASSQDYRGGNEQFF
.,TRBJ2-5,TRBV19,CASSSTSYARETQYF
.,TRBJ2-2,TRBV5-4,CASSSPFTRITGELFF
.,TRBJ2-6,TRBV7-9,CASSLGGANVLTF
.,TRBJ1-5,TRBV6-5,CASSATLNQPQHF
.,TRBJ2-3,TRBV3-1/TRBV3-2,CASSPGASSTDTQYF
.,TRBJ2-1,TRBV28,CMGFGVPAYNEQFF
TRBD2,TRBJ2-1,TRBV6-2/TRBV6-3,CASSFTLAGYNEQFF
.,TRBJ1-5,TRBV4-1,CASSQGRTGNQPQHF
TRBD1,TRBJ2-4,TRBV6-2/TRBV6-3,CASSRPGQGTDKNIQYF
.,TRBJ2-1,TRBV7-2,CASSPLLYGEQFF
.,TRBJ1-2,TRBV6-1,CASSEYGGGGYTF
.,TRBJ1-6,TRBV10-3,CAISEPLGGVGSPLHF
.,TRBJ2-2,TRBV7-9,CAGRTADTGELFF
TRBD2,TRBJ2-3,TRBV30,CAWSVLFGTSGRYTQYF
.,TRBJ2-5,TRBV19,CASSRDPSAETQYF
.,TRBJ2-5,TRBV18,CASSPLSETQYF
TRBD1,TRBJ2-3,TRBV6-6,CASRPGQGADTQYF
TRBD1,TRBJ1-1,TRBV18,CASSPQTGGSSTEAFF
TRBD1,TRBJ2-1,TRBV7-6,CASSITGGSSYNEQFF
TRBD1,TRBJ1-4,TRBV6-5,CASSYHIQGAREKLFF
TRBD1,TRBJ1-6,TRBV5-4,CASGDSRAPLHF
TRBD2,TRBJ2-3,TRBV7-2,CASSPRGVVGYF
TRBD2,TRBJ2-7,TRBV5-4,CASRKRGGFPREQYF
.,TRBJ2-1,TRBV18,CASSPFGSSYNEQFF
.,TRBJ1-2,TRBV19,CASSIDVNRVYGYTF
.,TRBJ2-7,TRBV7-2,CASSERRDLQQYF
.,TRBJ1-1,TRBV18,CASSPQQQGLLNTEAFF
.,TRBJ2-2,TRBV9,CASSPRRRAGELFF
TRBD1,TRBJ2-2,TRBV5-1,CASSKGTGAGELFF
.,TRBJ2-1,TRBV11-1,CASSLVGRGNNEQFF
.,TRBJ2-3,TRBV9,CASSPPGSAQYF
.,TRBJ2-5,TRBV7-9,CASSLGSAQYF
TRBD1,TRBJ1-2,TRBV11-2,CASSLDGGTGGYGYTF
TRBD1,TRBJ1-2,TRBV19,CASAGTGFFNGYTF
.,TRBJ2-7,TRBV6-1,CASSERRYEQYF
TRBD1,TRBJ1-3,TRBV7-2,CASSQGDLGNTIYF
.,TRBJ2-5,TRBV3-1/TRBV3-2,CASSQASGTWGTQYF
.,TRBJ2-6,TRBV11-3,CASSDLGANVLTF
.,TRBJ1-2,TRBV7-8,CASTTSQVRGYTF